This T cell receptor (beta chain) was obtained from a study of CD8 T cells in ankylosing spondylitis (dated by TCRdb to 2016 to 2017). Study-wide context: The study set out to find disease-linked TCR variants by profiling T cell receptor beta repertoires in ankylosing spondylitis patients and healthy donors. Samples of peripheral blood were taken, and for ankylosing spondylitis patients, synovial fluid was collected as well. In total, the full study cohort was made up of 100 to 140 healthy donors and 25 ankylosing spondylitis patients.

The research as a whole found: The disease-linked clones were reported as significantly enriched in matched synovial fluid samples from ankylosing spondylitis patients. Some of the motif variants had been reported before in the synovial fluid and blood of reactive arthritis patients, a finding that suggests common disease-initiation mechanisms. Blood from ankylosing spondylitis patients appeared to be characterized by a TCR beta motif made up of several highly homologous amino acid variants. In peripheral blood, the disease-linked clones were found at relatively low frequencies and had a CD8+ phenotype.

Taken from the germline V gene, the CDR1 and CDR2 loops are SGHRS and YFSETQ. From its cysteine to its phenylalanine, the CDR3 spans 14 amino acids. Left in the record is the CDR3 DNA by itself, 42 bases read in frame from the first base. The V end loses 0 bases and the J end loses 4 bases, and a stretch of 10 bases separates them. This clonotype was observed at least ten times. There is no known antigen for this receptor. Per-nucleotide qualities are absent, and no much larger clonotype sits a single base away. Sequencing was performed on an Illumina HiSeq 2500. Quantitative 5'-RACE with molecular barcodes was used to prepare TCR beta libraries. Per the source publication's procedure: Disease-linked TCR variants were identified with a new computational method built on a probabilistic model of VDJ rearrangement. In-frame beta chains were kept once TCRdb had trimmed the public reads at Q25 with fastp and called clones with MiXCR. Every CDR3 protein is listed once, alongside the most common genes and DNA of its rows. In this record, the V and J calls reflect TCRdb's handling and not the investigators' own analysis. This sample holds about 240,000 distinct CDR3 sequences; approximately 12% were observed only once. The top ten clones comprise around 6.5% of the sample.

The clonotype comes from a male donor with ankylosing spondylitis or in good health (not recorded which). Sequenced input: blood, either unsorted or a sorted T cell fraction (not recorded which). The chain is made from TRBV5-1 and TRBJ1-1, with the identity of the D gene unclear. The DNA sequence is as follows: TGCGCCAGCAGCTTGGATAACGGACTCACTGAAGCTTTCTTT. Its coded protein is CASSLDNGLTEAFF.